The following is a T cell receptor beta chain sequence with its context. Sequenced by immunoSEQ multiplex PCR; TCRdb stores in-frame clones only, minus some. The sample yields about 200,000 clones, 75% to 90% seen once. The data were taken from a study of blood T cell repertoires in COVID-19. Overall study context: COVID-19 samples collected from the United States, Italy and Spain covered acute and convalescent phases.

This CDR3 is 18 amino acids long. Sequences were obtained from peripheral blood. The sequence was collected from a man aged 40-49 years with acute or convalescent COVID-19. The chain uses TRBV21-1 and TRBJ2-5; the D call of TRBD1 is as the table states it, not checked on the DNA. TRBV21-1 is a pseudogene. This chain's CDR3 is CASADRGPKERKRETQYF. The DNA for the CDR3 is TGTGCCAGCGCGGACAGGGGGCCGAAGGAACGGAAAAGGGAGACCCAGTACTTC.